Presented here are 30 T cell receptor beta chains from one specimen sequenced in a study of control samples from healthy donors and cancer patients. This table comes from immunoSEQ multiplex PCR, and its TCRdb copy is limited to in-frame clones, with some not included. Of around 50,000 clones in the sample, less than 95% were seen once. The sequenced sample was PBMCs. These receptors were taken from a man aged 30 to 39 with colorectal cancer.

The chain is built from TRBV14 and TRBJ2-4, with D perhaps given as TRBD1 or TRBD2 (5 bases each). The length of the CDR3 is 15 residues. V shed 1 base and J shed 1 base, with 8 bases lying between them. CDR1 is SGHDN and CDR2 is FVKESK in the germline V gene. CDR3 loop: CASSQGGYAKNIQYF. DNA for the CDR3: TGTGCCAGCAGCCAAGGGGGGTACGCCAAAAACATTCAGTACTTC. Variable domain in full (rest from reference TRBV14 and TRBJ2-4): EAGVTQFPSHSVIEKGQTVTLRCDPISGHDNLYWYRRVMGKEIKFLLHFVKESKQDESGMPNNRFLAERTGGTYSTLKVQPAELEDSGVYFCASSQGGYAKNIQYFGAGTRLSVL.

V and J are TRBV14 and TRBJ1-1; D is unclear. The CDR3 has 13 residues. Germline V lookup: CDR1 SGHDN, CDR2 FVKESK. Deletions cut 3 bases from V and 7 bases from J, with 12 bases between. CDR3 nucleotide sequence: TGTGCCAGCAGCCAGGGTGGGGTTAGTGAAGCTTTCTTT. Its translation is CASSQGGVSEAFF.

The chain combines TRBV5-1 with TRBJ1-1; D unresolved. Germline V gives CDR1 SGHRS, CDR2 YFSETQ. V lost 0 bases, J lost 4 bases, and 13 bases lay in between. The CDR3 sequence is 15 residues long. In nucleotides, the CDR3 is TGCGCCAGCAGCTTGGATGGGAGTAGGGTCACTGAAGCTTTCTTT. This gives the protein CASSLDGSRVTEAFF.

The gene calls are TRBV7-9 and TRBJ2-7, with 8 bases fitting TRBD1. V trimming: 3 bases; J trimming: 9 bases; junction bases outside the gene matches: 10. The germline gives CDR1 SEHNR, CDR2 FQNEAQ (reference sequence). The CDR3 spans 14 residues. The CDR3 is CASSLETGEVGQYF. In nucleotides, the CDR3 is TGTGCCAGCAGCTTGGAGACAGGGGAGGTTGGGCAGTACTTC.

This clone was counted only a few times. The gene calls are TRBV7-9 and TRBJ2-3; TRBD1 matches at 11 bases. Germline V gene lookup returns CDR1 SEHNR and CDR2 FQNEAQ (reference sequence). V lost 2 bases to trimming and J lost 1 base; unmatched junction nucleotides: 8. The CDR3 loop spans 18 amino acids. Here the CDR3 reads CASSLIWTGGGGTDTQYF. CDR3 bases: TGTGCCAGCAGCTTAATCTGGACAGGGGGCGGTGGCACAGATACGCAGTATTTT.

The CDR3 region is CAWSQWTGGITEAFF. In nucleotides, the CDR3 is TGTGCCTGGAGTCAATGGACAGGGGGCATTACTGAAGCTTTCTTT. The rearrangement joins TRBV30 to TRBJ1-1; 11 bases are shared with TRBD1. V shed 2 bases and J 5 bases; nucleotides not matched to a gene: 7. The CDR3 loop spans 15 amino acids. From germline, CDR1 is GTSNPN and CDR2 SVGIG (reference sequence). Drawing the rest from reference TRBV30 and TRBJ1-1, the complete variable domain is SQTIHQWPATLVQPVGSPLSLECTVEGTSNPNLYWYRQAAGRGLQLLFYSVGIGQISSEVPQNLSASRPQDRQFILSSKKLLLSDSGFYLCAWSQWTGGITEAFFGQGTRLTVV.

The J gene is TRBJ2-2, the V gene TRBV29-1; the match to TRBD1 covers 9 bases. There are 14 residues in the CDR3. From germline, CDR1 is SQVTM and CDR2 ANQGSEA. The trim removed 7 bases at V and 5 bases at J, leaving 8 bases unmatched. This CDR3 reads CSGLDRGVTGELFF. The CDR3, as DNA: TGCAGCGGTTTGGACAGGGGCGTTACCGGGGAGCTGTTTTTT.

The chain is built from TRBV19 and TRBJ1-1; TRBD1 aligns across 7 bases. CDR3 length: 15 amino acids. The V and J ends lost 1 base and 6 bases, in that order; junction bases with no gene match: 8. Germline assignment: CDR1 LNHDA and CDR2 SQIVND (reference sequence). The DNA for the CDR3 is TGTGCCAGTAGTATAGGGGGACTGACAGGGCCTGAAGCTTTCTTT. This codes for CASSIGGLTGPEAFF.

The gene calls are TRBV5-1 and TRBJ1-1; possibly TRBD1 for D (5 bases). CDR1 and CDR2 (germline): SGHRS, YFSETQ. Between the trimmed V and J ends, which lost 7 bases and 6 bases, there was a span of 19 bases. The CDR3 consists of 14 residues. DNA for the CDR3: TGCGCCAGCTCAATTTCCGGGAGGGGCGCTGAAGCTTTCTTT. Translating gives CASSISGRGAEAFF.

CDR3 coding DNA: TGTGCCAGCAGCCCCCGGACAGGGTTCCTTGAAAAACAAGAGACCCAGTACTTC. Protein product: CASSPRTGFLEKQETQYF. The rearrangement links TRBV9 to TRBJ2-5; TRBD1 agrees at 8 bases. Germline V gene data show CDR1 as SGDLS and CDR2 as YYNGEE. This CDR3 comprises 18 residues. V shed 4 bases, J shed 2 bases, and the junction held 16 bases outside the gene matches.

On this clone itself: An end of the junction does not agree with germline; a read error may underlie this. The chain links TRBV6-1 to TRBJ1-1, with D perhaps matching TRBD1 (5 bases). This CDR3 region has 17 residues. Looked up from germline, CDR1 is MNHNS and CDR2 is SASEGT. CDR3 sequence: CASSVTRGPSFAPEDFF. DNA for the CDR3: TGTGCCAGCAGTGTAACAAGGGGCCCGTCCTTCGCCCCCGAAGATTTCTTT.

This CDR3 is CASSPAPGQGYGYTF. The CDR3 nucleotides are TGTGCCAGCTCACCAGCACCGGGACAGGGCTATGGCTACACCTTC. The chain combines TRBV18 with TRBJ1-2; 9 bases map to TRBD1. The CDR3 runs 15 residues. The V and J ends lost 2 bases and 4 bases, in that order; junction bases with no gene match: 5. CDR1 and CDR2 from the germline V gene are KGHSH and LQKENI.

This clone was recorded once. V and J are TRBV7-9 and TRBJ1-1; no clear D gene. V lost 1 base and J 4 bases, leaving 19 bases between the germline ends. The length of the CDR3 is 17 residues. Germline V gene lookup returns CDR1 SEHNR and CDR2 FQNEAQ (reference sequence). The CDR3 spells CASSLESARWYGTEAFF. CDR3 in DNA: TGTGCCAGCAGCTTAGAGTCGGCCAGGTGGTACGGCACTGAAGCTTTCTTT.

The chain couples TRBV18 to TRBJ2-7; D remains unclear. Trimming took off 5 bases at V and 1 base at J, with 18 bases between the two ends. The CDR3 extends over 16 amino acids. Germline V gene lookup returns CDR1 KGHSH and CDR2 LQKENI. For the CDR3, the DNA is TGTGCCAGCTCAGAACAACGTACGGGCAGTTCCTACGAGCAGTACTTC. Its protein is CASSEQRTGSSYEQYF.

The CDR3 protein is CASSQAFDRAFNEKLFF. Written as DNA, the CDR3 is TGTGCCAGCAGCCAAGCCTTCGACAGGGCCTTTAATGAAAAACTGTTTTTT. The V and J genes are TRBV3-1 (or the pseudogene TRBV3-2) and TRBJ1-4; 7 bases map to TRBD1. CDR1 LGHDT and CDR2 YNNKEL come from the germline V gene (reference sequence). The CDR3 has 17 amino acids. Unmatched junction bases numbered 9, after V lost 1 base and J lost 4 bases.

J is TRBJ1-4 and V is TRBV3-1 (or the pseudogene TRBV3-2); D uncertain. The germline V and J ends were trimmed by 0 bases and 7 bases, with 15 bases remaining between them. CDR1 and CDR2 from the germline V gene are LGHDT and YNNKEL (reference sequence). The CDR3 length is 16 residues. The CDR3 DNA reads TGTGCCAGCAGCCAAGATGTCGGGGAAGTGGCTGAAAAACTGTTTTTT. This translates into CASSQDVGEVAEKLFF.

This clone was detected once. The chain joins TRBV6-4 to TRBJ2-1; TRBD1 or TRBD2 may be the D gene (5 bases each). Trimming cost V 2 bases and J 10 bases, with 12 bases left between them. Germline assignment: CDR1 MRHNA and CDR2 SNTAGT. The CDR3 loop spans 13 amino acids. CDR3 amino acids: CASSDREWGEQFF. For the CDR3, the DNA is TGTGCCAGCAGTGACAGGGAATGGGGGGAGCAGTTCTTC.

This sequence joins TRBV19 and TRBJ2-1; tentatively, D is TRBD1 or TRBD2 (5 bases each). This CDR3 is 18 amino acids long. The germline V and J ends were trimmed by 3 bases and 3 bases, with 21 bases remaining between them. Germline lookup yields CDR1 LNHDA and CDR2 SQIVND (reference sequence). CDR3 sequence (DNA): TGTGCCAGTAGTATGGATCATAATGCCTTGGGGGACTACAATGAGCAGTTCTTC. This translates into CASSMDHNALGDYNEQFF.

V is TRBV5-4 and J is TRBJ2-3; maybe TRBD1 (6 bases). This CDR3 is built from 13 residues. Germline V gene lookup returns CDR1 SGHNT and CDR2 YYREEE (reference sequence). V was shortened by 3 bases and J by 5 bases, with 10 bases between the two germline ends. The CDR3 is CASSSPGEDTQYF. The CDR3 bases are TGTGCCAGCAGCTCACCAGGGGAAGATACGCAGTATTTT.

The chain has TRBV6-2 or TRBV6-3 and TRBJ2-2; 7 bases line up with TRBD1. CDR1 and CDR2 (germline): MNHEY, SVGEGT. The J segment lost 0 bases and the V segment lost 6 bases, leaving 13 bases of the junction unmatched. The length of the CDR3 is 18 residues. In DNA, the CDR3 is TGTGCCAGCAGCCAAAATCCGGGACAGTACTCGAACACCGGGGAGCTGTTTTTT. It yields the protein CASSQNPGQYSNTGELFF.

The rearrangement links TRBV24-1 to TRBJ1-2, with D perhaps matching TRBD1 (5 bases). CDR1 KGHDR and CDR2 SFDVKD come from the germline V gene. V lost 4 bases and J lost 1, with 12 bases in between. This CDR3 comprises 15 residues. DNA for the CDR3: TGTGCCACCAGTGAGGGGGGGACGGGTAACTATGGCTACACCTTC. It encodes CATSEGGTGNYGYTF.

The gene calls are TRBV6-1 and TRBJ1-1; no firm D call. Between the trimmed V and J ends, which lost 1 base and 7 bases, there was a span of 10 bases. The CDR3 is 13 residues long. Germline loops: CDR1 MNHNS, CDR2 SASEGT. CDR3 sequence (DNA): TGTGCCAGCAGTGAAGGGGCCGGAGTTGAAGCTTTCTTT. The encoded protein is CASSEGAGVEAFF.

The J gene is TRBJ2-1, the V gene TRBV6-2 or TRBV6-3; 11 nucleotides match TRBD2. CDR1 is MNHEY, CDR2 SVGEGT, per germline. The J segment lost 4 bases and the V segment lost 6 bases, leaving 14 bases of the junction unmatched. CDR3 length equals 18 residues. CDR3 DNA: TGTGCCAGCAGCACGCCTAGCGGGGGGCATCCGGGTTACAATGAGCAGTTCTTC. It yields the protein CASSTPSGGHPGYNEQFF.

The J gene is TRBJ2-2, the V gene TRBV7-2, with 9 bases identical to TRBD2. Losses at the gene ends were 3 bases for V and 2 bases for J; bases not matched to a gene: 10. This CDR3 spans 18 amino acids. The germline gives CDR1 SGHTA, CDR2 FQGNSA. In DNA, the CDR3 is TGTGCCAGCAGCTTGCGGCCTAGCGGGGCCTTAAACACCGGGGAGCTGTTTTTT. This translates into CASSLRPSGALNTGELFF.

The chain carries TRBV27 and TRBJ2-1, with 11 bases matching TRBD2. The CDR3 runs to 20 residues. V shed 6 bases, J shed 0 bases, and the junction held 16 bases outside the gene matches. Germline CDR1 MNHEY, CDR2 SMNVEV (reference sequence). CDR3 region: CASSVPLAGGAIRSYNEQFF. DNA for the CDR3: TGTGCCAGCAGCGTGCCCTTAGCGGGGGGGGCCATACGCTCCTACAATGAGCAGTTCTTC.

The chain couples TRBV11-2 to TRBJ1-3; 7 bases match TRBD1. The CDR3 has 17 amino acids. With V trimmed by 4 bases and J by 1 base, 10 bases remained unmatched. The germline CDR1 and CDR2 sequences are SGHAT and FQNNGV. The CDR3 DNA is TGTGCCAGCAGCTCTTTTCCACAGGGGAGTTCTGGAAACACCATATATTTT. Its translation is CASSSFPQGSSGNTIYF. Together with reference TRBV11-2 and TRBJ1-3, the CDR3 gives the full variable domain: EAGVAQSPRYKIIEKRQSVAFWCNPISGHATLYWYQQILGQGPKLLIQFQNNGVVDDSQLPKDRFSAERLKGVDSTLKIQPAKLEDSAVYLCASSSFPQGSSGNTIYFGEGSWLTVV.

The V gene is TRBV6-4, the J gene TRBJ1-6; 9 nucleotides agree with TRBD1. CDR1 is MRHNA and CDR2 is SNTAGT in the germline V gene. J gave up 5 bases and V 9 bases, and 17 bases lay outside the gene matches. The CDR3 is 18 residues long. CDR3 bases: TGTGCCAGACGGGGAGTGAGGGGACAGGGACGGAATAATTCACCCCTCCACTTT. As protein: CARRGVRGQGRNNSPLHF.

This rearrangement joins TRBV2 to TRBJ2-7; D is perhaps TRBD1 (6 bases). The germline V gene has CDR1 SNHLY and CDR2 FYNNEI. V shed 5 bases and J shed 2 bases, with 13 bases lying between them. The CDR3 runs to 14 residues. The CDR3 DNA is TGTGCCAGCAGTTACAGGGAATTTACCTACGAGCAGTACTTC. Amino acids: CASSYREFTYEQYF.

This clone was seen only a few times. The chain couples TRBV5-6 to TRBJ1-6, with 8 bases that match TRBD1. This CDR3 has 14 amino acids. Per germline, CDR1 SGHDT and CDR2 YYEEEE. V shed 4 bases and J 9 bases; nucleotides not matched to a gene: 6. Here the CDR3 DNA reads TGTGCCAGCAGCCCCGACAGGGGTCGTTCACCCCTCCACTTT. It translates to CASSPDRGRSPLHF. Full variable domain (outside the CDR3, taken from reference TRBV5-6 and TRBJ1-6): DAGVTQSPTHLIKTRGQQVTLRCSPKSGHDTVSWYQQALGQGPQFIFQYYEEEERQRGNFPDRFSGHQFPNYSSELNVNALLLGDSALYLCASSPDRGRSPLHFGNGTRLTVT.

The CDR3 region has the DNA TGTGCCAGCAGTGAAGAAGGGATTGGAGGCTACACCTTC. Residues: CASSEEGIGGYTF. The rearrangement uses TRBV6-1 and TRBJ1-2; D uncertain. This CDR3 contains 13 residues. Looked up from germline, CDR1 is MNHNS and CDR2 is SASEGT. Trimming cost V 1 base and J 8 bases, with 11 bases left between them.